The rows below give T cell receptor beta chains drawn from one sample of a study of Graves' ophthalmopathy and Graves' hyperthyroidism. Each CDR3 protein gets one entry after TCRdb re-called the multiplex PCR reads with MiXCR. This table holds some 750,000 distinct CDR3 sequences, 35% to 50% found once. Sequenced input: peripheral blood. The receptors were gathered from an adult man with Graves' ophthalmopathy. Each CDR3 is given with its conserved first and last residue. D genes are given only for firm matches. The size of a clone is reported for some rows only, either as once, few or many, or as a class for expanded clones.

size: .
D: .
V: TRBV25-1
J: TRBJ2-2
DNA: TGTGCCAGCAGTTTCCCCGTGAGGGGGGAGCTGTTTTTT
CDR3: CASSFPVRGELFF

size: .
D: TRBD1
V: TRBV25-1
J: TRBJ1-2
DNA: TGTGCCAGCAGTTACTCGGGACAGGGCCGTAACTATGGCTACACCTTC
CDR3: CASSYSGQGRNYGYTF

size: few
D: .
V: TRBV10-2
J: TRBJ1-5
DNA: TGTGCCAGCACCCCGGGGCTGCATAGCAATCAGCCCCAGCATTTT
CDR3: CASTPGLHSNQPQHF

size: .
D: .
V: TRBV5-4
J: TRBJ2-5
DNA: TGTGCCAGCAGCCCGGCCCCCGCACAAGAGACCCAGTACTTC
CDR3: CASSPAPAQETQYF

size: .
D: .
V: TRBV6-5
J: TRBJ1-1
DNA: TGTGCCAGCAAGAGGGGCGCGAACACTGAAGCTTTCTTT
CDR3: CASKRGANTEAFF

size: .
D: .
V: TRBV9
J: TRBJ1-5
DNA: TGTGCCAGTAGCGCAGGGGATCGGCCCCAGCATTTT
CDR3: CASSAGDRPQHF

size: .
D: .
V: TRBV7-9
J: TRBJ1-2
DNA: TGTGCCAGCAGCTTGGTAACGGGGGCGCGCGGCTACACCTTC
CDR3: CASSLVTGARGYTF

size: many
D: .
V: TRBV7-9
J: TRBJ2-2
DNA: TGTGCCAGCAGCTTAGATTCCCTGAACACCGGGGAGCTGTTTTTT
CDR3: CASSLDSLNTGELFF

size: .
D: TRBD2
V: TRBV7-6
J: TRBJ2-2
DNA: TGTGCCAGCAGCAAAACGGGGGGAACGAACACCGGGGAGCTGTTTTTT
CDR3: CASSKTGGTNTGELFF

size: .
D: TRBD1
V: TRBV6-5
J: TRBJ2-7
DNA: TGTGCCAGCAGTTACTATGGACAGGGGGGATACGAGCAGTACTTC
CDR3: CASSYYGQGGYEQYF

size: .
D: .
V: TRBV7-9
J: TRBJ2-2
DNA: TGTGCCAGCAACCCAGGAGGGGCGCGCACCGGGGAGCTGTTTTTT
CDR3: CASNPGGARTGELFF

size: .
D: TRBD2
V: TRBV20-1
J: TRBJ2-5
DNA: TGCAGTGCTAGAGGCGGACTAGGGAAAGAGACCCAGTACTTC
CDR3: CSARGGLGKETQYF

size: .
D: .
V: TRBV9
J: TRBJ2-5
DNA: TGTGCCAGCAGCGCTGGACCGGCGGAGACCCAGTACTTC
CDR3: CASSAGPAETQYF

size: .
D: .
V: TRBV7-9
J: TRBJ1-2
DNA: TGTGCCAGCAGCTTAGGATCAGGCGGGGGACCTTATGGCTACACCTTC
CDR3: CASSLGSGGGPYGYTF

size: few
D: .
V: TRBV7-9
J: TRBJ2-7
DNA: TGTGCCAGCAGCCCGGACACTTCCTACGAGCAGTACTTC
CDR3: CASSPDTSYEQYF

size: .
D: .
V: TRBV6-5
J: TRBJ2-7
DNA: TGTGCCAGCAGCGGGCAGTACGAGCAGTACTTC
CDR3: CASSGQYEQYF

size: few
D: .
V: TRBV19
J: TRBJ1-4
DNA: TGTGCCAGTTCCGGGTGGGGGCATGATAATGAAAAACTGTTTTTT
CDR3: CASSGWGHDNEKLFF

size: .
D: TRBD2
V: TRBV29-1
J: TRBJ2-2
DNA: TGCAGCGTCACCCTAGCGGGGGATTTTGACACCGGGGAGCTGTTTTTT
CDR3: CSVTLAGDFDTGELFF

size: many
D: .
V: TRBV2
J: TRBJ1-6
DNA: TGTGCCAGCAGACCCAAAGGCCCGGGGTCACCCCTCCACTTT
CDR3: CASRPKGPGSPLHF

size: .
D: .
V: TRBV19
J: TRBJ2-1
DNA: TGTGCCAGTAGTGCCCTGATAGGGTCTGAGCAGTTCTTC
CDR3: CASSALIGSEQFF

size: .
D: TRBD2
V: TRBV4-1
J: TRBJ2-7
DNA: TGCGCCAGCAGCCAAGGCCTCGGACTAGCGGACGAGCAGTACTTC
CDR3: CASSQGLGLADEQYF

size: .
D: .
V: TRBV7-9
J: TRBJ2-5
DNA: TGTGCCAGCAGCCCCGGGACAGCGGGACAAGAGACCCAGTACTTC
CDR3: CASSPGTAGQETQYF

size: few
D: .
V: TRBV9
J: TRBJ2-7
DNA: TGTGCCAGCAGCTCGAATACAGGGTGGAGCGACGAGCAGTACTTC
CDR3: CASSSNTGWSDEQYF

size: many
D: TRBD2
V: TRBV9
J: TRBJ2-5
DNA: TGTGCCAGCAGCTCTAGCGGGGAAGAGACCCAGTACTTC
CDR3: CASSSSGEETQYF

size: few
D: .
V: TRBV10-3
J: TRBJ1-1
DNA: TGTGCCAGCAGTAAAAGGGGGGGCACTGAAGCTTTCTTT
CDR3: CASSKRGGTEAFF

size: .
D: TRBD1
V: TRBV12-3/TRBV12-4
J: TRBJ1-6
DNA: TGTGCCAGCAGTTTGGGACAGGGAACTTCACCCCTCCACTTT
CDR3: CASSLGQGTSPLHF

size: few
D: TRBD1
V: TRBV5-5
J: TRBJ1-4
DNA: TGTGCCAGCAGCTTGAGGACAGGGGTTGCCGAAAAACTGTTTTTT
CDR3: CASSLRTGVAEKLFF

size: .
D: .
V: TRBV7-9
J: TRBJ2-7
DNA: TGTGCCAGCAGCCCCATAACGGGCCTGAAGGCCTACGAGCAGTACTTC
CDR3: CASSPITGLKAYEQYF

size: .
D: TRBD2
V: TRBV2
J: TRBJ2-7
DNA: TGTGCCAGCAATATACCTAGCGGGAGGGCGGCCTACGAGCAGTACTTC
CDR3: CASNIPSGRAAYEQYF

size: .
D: .
V: TRBV7-2
J: TRBJ2-5
DNA: TGTGCCAGCAGCTTAGGCTTGGTGGGGACCCAAGAGACCCAGTACTTC
CDR3: CASSLGLVGTQETQYF

size: .
D: .
V: TRBV19
J: TRBJ1-1
DNA: TGTGCCAGTAGTTTGGAGGGGGATTTCACTGAAGCTTTCTTT
CDR3: CASSLEGDFTEAFF

size: many
D: .
V: TRBV12-3/TRBV12-4
J: TRBJ1-4
DNA: TGTGCCAGCAGTTTAGATGTGATGGGCGAAAAACTGTTTTTT
CDR3: CASSLDVMGEKLFF

size: few
D: TRBD1
V: TRBV10-3
J: TRBJ2-7
DNA: TGTGCCAGCAGTTACCCACAGGGGGTGCAGTACTTC
CDR3: CASSYPQGVQYF

size: once
D: .
V: TRBV7-2
J: TRBJ1-2
DNA: TGTGCCAGCAGCTGGAGATTAGGAGATGGCTACACCTTC
CDR3: CASSWRLGDGYTF

size: .
D: TRBD2
V: TRBV28
J: TRBJ2-5
DNA: TGTGCCAGCAGCCCCAGCGGGGGCCAACAAGAGACCCAGTACTTC
CDR3: CASSPSGGQQETQYF

size: many
D: TRBD1
V: TRBV29-1
J: TRBJ2-7
DNA: TGCAGCGTTGTAAGGGACAGGGGCCCCTACGAGCAGTACTTC
CDR3: CSVVRDRGPYEQYF

size: many
D: .
V: TRBV7-9
J: TRBJ1-4
DNA: TGTGCCAGCAGCTCCATCGGAGGTCTGTTTTTT
CDR3: CASSSIGGLFF

size: many
D: .
V: TRBV15
J: TRBJ2-5
DNA: TGTGCCACCAGCGTGGAGGGGGGGCAGCGAGAGACCCAGTACTTC
CDR3: CATSVEGGQRETQYF

size: few
D: .
V: TRBV20-1
J: TRBJ1-2
DNA: TGCAGTGCTAGAGATCCTTGGGCAGGGTACTATGGCTACACCTTC
CDR3: CSARDPWAGYYGYTF

size: .
D: .
V: TRBV7-2
J: TRBJ1-2
DNA: TGTGCCAGCAGCTGGGGTGGGTCCGCGGGAGACTACACCTTC
CDR3: CASSWGGSAGDYTF

size: many
D: TRBD1
V: TRBV10-3
J: TRBJ1-6
DNA: TGTGCCATCAGTGAGTCGATCTTTGGACAGGGAACCTCACCCCTCCACTTT
CDR3: CAISESIFGQGTSPLHF

size: .
D: TRBD1
V: TRBV2
J: TRBJ2-3
DNA: TGTGCCAGCAGTGTACAGGGGGCGCCGGATACGCAGTATTTT
CDR3: CASSVQGAPDTQYF

size: many
D: TRBD1
V: TRBV6-5
J: TRBJ2-7
DNA: TGTGCCAGCAGTCCCCAGGACAGGCGACACTACGAGCAGTACTTC
CDR3: CASSPQDRRHYEQYF

size: .
D: .
V: TRBV10-3
J: TRBJ2-7
DNA: TGTGCCAGCAGTGAAAGGCCCAACTACGAGCAGTACTTC
CDR3: CASSERPNYEQYF

size: .
D: TRBD1
V: TRBV13
J: TRBJ1-2
DNA: TGTGCCAGCAGTGCAGGGGGCGACAGATATGGCTACACCTTC
CDR3: CASSAGGDRYGYTF

size: few
D: TRBD1
V: TRBV9
J: TRBJ2-7
DNA: TGTGCCAGCAGCGTAGCACAGGGGGCTTACGAGCAGTACTTC
CDR3: CASSVAQGAYEQYF

size: .
D: .
V: TRBV7-9
J: TRBJ2-2
DNA: TGTGCCAGCAGCTTGGGGGGTATGGTGAACACCGGGGAGCTGTTTTTT
CDR3: CASSLGGMVNTGELFF

size: .
D: TRBD1
V: TRBV9
J: TRBJ2-2
DNA: TGTGCCAGCAGCCCAAGGGACAGGGGGCGCGGGGAGCTGTTTTTT
CDR3: CASSPRDRGRGELFF